This T cell receptor beta chain was captured in a study of blood T cell repertoires in COVID-19 (dated by TCRdb to about 2020). Context from the whole study: Samples covering the acute and convalescent phases of COVID-19 were provided by collaborators in the United States, Italy and Spain. The repertoires were released in a freely available public database meant as a resource for research on the immune response to SARS-CoV-2. Sample metadata almost always included a de-identified subject ID, COVID-19 status, age in years and sex. Where available, HLA class I and class II types were obtained from metadata supplied by the sample provider rather than from assay-based typing. The prospective study material was composed of cDNA or gDNA derived from T cells, B-cell-depleted T cells, or PBMCs. Deeply sampled blood TCRbeta repertoires from subjects exposed to, actively infected with, or recovered from COVID-19 were included in the dataset. The samples were drawn from the first 160 participants of the ongoing ImmuneRACE study and from over a thousand subjects provided by 6 global collaborators. Beyond this particular receptor, the publication reports: The quantity of clinical and demographic metadata differed by source and by participant and was supplied without curation.

V and J are trimmed by 7 bases and 3 bases, and the gene matches miss 7 bases of the junction. Inclusive of the bounding cysteine and phenylalanine, the CDR3 is 14 residues long. Of the read, only the CDR3 DNA is kept; its 42 bases are in frame from base 1. CDR1 and CDR2 (SNHLY, FYNNEI) derive from the germline V gene. Remarks on this clone: It has no known antigen specificity. Qualities for individual bases were not recorded, and no much larger clone is one base off.

The collaborating institutions used their own protocols to collect whole blood in K2EDTA tubes. For TCRbeta analysis, collaborators shipped samples as frozen whole blood, isolated PBMCs, or DNA extracted from either of those sample types. The immunoSEQ Assay, a bias-controlled multiplex PCR, was used to amplify TCRbeta CDR3 regions from genomic DNA. The authors processed their data as follows. The number of nucleated cells in each sample was estimated by amplification of reference gene primers within the assay. Sequence reads were collapsed and filtered to measure the absolute abundance of every unique TCRbeta CDR3 rearrangement. For each sample, productive Simpson clonality was calculated by taking the square root of Simpson's diversity index across productive rearrangements. The clones in this table, taken by TCRdb from immuneACCESS, are in-frame only. Not every clone is retained; where verified, under half of the shortfall comes from an unresolved V gene, and the cause of the rest is unknown. Clone size and V and J calls were adopted from that table, with D and trimming inferred from the DNA. The sample table shows 100,000 to 150,000 clones, and about 80% are seen once. 30% to 45% of the sample is in the top ten clones.

What was sequenced was peripheral blood. The source of this sequence is a man aged 35-49 years with active or convalescent COVID-19. This chain is built from TRBV2 and TRBJ2-7; 9 middle bases align to TRBD1. The sequenced DNA: TGTGCCAGCAACTTGGACAGGGGAGTCTACGAGCAGTACTTC. The encoded protein is CASNLDRGVYEQYF.